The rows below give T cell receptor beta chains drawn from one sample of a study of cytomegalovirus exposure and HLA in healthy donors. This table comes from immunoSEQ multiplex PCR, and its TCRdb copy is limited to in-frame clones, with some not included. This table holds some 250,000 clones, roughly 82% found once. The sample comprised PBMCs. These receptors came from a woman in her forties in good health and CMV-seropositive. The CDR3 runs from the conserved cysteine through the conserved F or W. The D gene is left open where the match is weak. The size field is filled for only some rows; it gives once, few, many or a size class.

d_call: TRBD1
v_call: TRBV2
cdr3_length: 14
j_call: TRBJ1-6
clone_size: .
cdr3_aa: CASSEGQGESPLHF
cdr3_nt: TGTGCCAGCAGTGAGGGACAGGGGGAATCACCCCTCCACTTT

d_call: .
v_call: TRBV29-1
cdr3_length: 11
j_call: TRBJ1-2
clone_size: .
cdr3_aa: CSVGPSSGYTF
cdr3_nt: TGCAGCGTTGGCCCTAGCTCTGGCTACACCTTC

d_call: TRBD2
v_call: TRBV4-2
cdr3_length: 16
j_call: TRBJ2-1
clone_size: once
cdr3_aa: CASTPNILAGGHEQFF
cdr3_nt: TGTGCCAGCACCCCCAATATACTAGCGGGGGGACATGAGCAGTTCTTC

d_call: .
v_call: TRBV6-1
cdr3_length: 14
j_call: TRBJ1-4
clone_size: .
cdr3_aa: CASSGRGAGEKLFF
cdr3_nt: TGTGCCAGCAGTGGACGGGGGGCGGGAGAAAAACTGTTTTTT

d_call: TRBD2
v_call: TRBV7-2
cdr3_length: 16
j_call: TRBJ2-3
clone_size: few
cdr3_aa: CASSPSSSGRTDTQYF
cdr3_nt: TGTGCCAGCAGCCCGTCATCTAGCGGGAGGACAGATACGCAGTATTTT

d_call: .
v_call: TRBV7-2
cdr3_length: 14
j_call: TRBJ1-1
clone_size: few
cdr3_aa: CASSLELGGTEAFF
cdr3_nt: TGTGCCAGCAGCTTAGAGTTAGGAGGGACTGAAGCTTTCTTT

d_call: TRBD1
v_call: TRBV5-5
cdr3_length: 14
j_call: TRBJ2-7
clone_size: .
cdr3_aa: CASSPTGSPYEQYF
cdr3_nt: TGTGCCAGCAGCCCGACAGGGTCCCCCTACGAGCAGTACTTC

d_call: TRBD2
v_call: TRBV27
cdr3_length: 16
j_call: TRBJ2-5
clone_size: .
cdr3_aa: CASSYRAGGSPETQYF
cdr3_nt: TGTGCCAGCAGTTACAGGGCGGGGGGGTCGCCAGAGACCCAGTACTTC

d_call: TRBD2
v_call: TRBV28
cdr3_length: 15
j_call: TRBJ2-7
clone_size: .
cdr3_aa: CASKSTSGNSYEQYF
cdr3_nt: TGTGCCAGCAAATCGACTAGCGGGAACTCCTACGAGCAGTACTTC

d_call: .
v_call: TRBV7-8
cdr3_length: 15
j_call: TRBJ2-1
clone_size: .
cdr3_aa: CASSSSGTGYNEQFF
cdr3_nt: TGTGCCAGCAGCTCCTCCGGGACTGGCTACAATGAGCAGTTCTTC

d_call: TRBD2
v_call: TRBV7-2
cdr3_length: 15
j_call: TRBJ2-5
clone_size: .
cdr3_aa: CASSRGLPGGETQYF
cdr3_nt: TGTGCCAGCAGCCGAGGTCTCCCGGGAGGGGAGACCCAGTACTTC

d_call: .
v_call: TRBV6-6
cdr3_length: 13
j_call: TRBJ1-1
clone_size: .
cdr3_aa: CASSPQGNTEAFF
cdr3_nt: TGTGCCAGCAGTCCCCAGGGGAACACTGAAGCTTTCTTT

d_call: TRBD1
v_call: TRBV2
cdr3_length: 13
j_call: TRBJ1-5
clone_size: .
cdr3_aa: CASRVQGDQPQHF
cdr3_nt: TGTGCCAGCAGGGTACAGGGGGATCAGCCCCAGCATTTT

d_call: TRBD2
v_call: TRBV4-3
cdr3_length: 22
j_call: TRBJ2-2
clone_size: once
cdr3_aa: CASSQAILTNLGLAGGFGELFF
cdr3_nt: TGCGCCAGCAGCCAAGCAATACTTACCAACCTTGGACTAGCGGGGGGTTTCGGGGAGCTGTTTTTT

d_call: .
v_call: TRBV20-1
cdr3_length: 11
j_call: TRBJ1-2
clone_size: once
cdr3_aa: CSAMRGQFYTF
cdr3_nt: TGCAGTGCTATGCGGGGCCAGTTCTACACCTTC

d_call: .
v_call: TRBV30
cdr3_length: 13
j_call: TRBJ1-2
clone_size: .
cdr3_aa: CAWSFGGDYGYTF
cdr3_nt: TGTGCCTGGAGTTTCGGGGGAGACTATGGCTACACCTTC

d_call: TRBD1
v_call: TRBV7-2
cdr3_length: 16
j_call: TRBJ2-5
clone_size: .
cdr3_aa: CASSLISGRGQETQYF
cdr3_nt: TGTGCCAGCAGCTTAATTTCTGGCAGGGGGCAAGAGACCCAGTACTTC

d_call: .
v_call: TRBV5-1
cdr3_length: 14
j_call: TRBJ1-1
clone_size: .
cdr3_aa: CASSLAGSGTEAFF
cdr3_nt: TGCGCCAGCAGCTTGGCAGGGTCGGGCACTGAAGCTTTCTTT

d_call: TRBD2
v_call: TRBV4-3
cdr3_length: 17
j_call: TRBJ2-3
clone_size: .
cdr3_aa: CASTPTARGGFTDTQYF
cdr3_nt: TGCGCCAGCACCCCGACCGCCCGGGGGGGGTTCACAGATACGCAGTATTTT

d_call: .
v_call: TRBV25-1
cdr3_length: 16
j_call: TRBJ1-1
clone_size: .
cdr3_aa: CASTSGTRSGYTEAFF
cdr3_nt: TGTGCCAGCACCTCCGGGACTCGAAGCGGTTACACTGAAGCTTTCTTT

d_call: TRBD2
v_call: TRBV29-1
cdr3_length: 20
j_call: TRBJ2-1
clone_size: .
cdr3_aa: CSAKTPVVAGGQYNRNEQFF
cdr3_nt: TGCAGCGCCAAAACCCCAGTCGTGGCGGGAGGACAGTATAACCGCAATGAGCAGTTCTTC

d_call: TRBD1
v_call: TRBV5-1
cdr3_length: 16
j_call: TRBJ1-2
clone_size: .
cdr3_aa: CASSSGRDRADYGYTF
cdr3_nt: TGCGCCAGCAGCTCAGGCAGGGACAGGGCGGACTATGGCTACACCTTC

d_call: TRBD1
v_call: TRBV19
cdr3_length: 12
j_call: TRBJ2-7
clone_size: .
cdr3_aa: CASSRDRAEQYF
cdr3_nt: TGTGCCAGTAGTAGGGACAGGGCCGAGCAGTACTTC

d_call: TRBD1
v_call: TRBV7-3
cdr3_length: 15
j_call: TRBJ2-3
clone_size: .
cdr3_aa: CASSPRTGDGDTQYF
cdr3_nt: TGTGCCAGCAGCCCGCGGACAGGGGACGGGGATACGCAGTATTTT